These 27 T cell receptor beta chains came from one sample sequenced in a study of Graves' ophthalmopathy and Graves' hyperthyroidism. RNA served as the template for amplifying TCR beta CDR3 regions. After a first-round RT-PCR with HTBI primers, a second-round multiplex PCR was run. TCRdb re-derived calls from the multiplex PCR reads in MiXCR, one entry per CDR3 protein. The sample consists of a few hundred thousand distinct CDR3 sequences, 35% to 45% of them appearing once. The sample consisted of peripheral blood or thyroid tissue (not recorded which). These receptors originate from an adult man with Graves' hyperthyroidism.

About this clonotype itself: One junction end disagrees with the germline gene, perhaps due to a read error. The rearrangement links TRBV7-6 to TRBJ1-2; 7 nucleotides align to TRBD1. This CDR3 contains 15 residues. The germline V gene has CDR1 SGHVS and CDR2 FNYEAQ. The CDR3 loop is CTSSLGAGGTAGYTF. Here the CDR3 DNA reads TGTACCAGCAGCTTAGGGGCAGGGGGAACTGCTGGCTACACCTTC.

Worth noting for this clonotype: Relative to the germline gene, one junction end is altered; a read error may explain this. V usage is TRBV10-3 and J usage is TRBJ1-6; 7 bases map to TRBD1. From germline, CDR1 is ENHRY and CDR2 SYGVKD. The CDR3 runs 15 residues. For the CDR3, the DNA is TGTGCCAGCAGTTACAGGGGAGATAGCAATCAGCCCCTCCACTTT. Amino acid sequence: CASSYRGDSNQPLHF.

The V gene is TRBV2, the J gene TRBJ1-4, with 9 bases fitting TRBD1. Germline V gene data show CDR1 as SNHLY and CDR2 as FYNNEI. There are 15 residues in the CDR3. Trimming removed 4 bases from V and 8 bases from J; junction bases left unmatched: 8. In nucleotides, the CDR3 is TGTGCCAGCAGTGCCCAGACAGGGGGGGTAGAAAAACTGTTTTTT. Its protein product is CASSAQTGGVEKLFF. Supplemented by reference TRBV2 and TRBJ1-4, the full variable domain reads EPEVTQTPSHQVTQMGQEVILRCVPISNHLYFYWYRQILGQKVEFLVSFYNNEISEKSEIFDDQFSVERPDGSNFTLKIRSTKLEDSAMYFCASSAQTGGVEKLFFGSGTQLSVL.

J is TRBJ2-5 and V is TRBV3-1; D is unresolved. Per the germline V gene, CDR1 is LGHDT and CDR2 is YNNKEL (reference sequence). The length of the CDR3 is 15 residues. Trimming shortened V by 0 bases and J by 0 bases, and 8 bases separated the two germline ends. The CDR3 loop is CASSQDIQDQETQYF. The DNA of the CDR3 is TGTGCCAGCAGCCAAGATATCCAGGACCAAGAGACCCAGTACTTC.

The chain couples TRBV7-2 to TRBJ2-1; possible D gene TRBD1, 6 bases. Germline V lookup: CDR1 SGHTA, CDR2 FQGNSA. Trimming pared 1 base from V and 6 bases from J, leaving 10 bases between. This CDR3 comprises 14 residues. The CDR3 protein is CASSLEQGFNEQFF. The CDR3 DNA reads as TGTGCCAGCAGCTTAGAACAGGGATTCAATGAGCAGTTCTTC.

This clonotype has at least ten counts. This rearrangement joins TRBV19 to TRBJ2-2; no definite D call. Germline V lookup: CDR1 LNHDA, CDR2 SQIVND (reference sequence). The length of the CDR3 is 15 residues. Trimming shortened V by 2 bases and J by 5 bases, and 12 bases separated the two germline ends. The CDR3 is CASSIPAALTGELFF. The CDR3 DNA follows: TGTGCCAGTAGTATACCCGCCGCCCTGACCGGGGAGCTGTTTTTT.

This chain joins TRBV4-1 and TRBJ1-1; the D gene is possibly TRBD1 (5 bases). V gave up 4 bases and J gave up 3 bases, with 15 bases separating them. Germline V gives CDR1 MGHRA, CDR2 YSYEKL. This CDR3 is built from 15 residues. The CDR3 protein is CASSPGAVGDTEAFF. Written as DNA, the CDR3 is TGCGCCAGCAGCCCCGGGGCAGTCGGGGACACTGAAGCTTTCTTT.

This chain connects TRBV12-3 or TRBV12-4 to TRBJ1-2; D is unresolved. CDR3 size: 13 residues. V lost 6 bases, J lost 3 bases, and 11 bases lay in between. CDR3 loop: CASSQDRHYGYTF. The CDR3 nucleotides are TGTGCCAGCAGCCAAGATAGGCACTATGGCTACACCTTC.

This clonotype was seen repeatedly, ten times or more. The CDR3 loop is CASTALRQAGELFF. Written as DNA, the CDR3 is TGTGCCAGCACCGCACTTCGACAAGCCGGGGAGCTGTTTTTT. The rearrangement joins TRBV12-3 or TRBV12-4 to TRBJ2-2; no reliable D call. The ends were cut back, 7 bases at V and 6 bases at J, with 15 bases in the middle. This CDR3 is 14 amino acids long.

The rearrangement uses TRBV7-9 and TRBJ1-5, with no clear D. This CDR3 spans 16 amino acids. CDR1 is SEHNR and CDR2 is FQNEAQ in the germline V gene (reference sequence). Trimming removed 0 bases from V and 5 bases from J, with 14 bases in between. The CDR3 bases are TGTGCCAGCAGCTTAGCACGCCAAGGACTACATCAGCCCCAGCATTTT. Translation: CASSLARQGLHQPQHF.

V is TRBV7-9 and J is TRBJ2-1; D may be TRBD2 (5 bases). Germline V CDR1 and CDR2: SEHNR, FQNEAQ (reference sequence). The CDR3 length is 14 residues. Trimming cost V 1 base and J 12 bases, with 16 bases left between them. CDR3 bases: TGTGCCAGCAGCTTAGAACAAACCCGGGAAGGGCAGTTCTTC. This encodes CASSLEQTREGQFF.

This chain links TRBV25-1 with TRBJ1-1, with D tentatively TRBD1 (5 bases). The length of the CDR3 is 16 residues. The germline gives CDR1 MGHDK, CDR2 SYGVNS. With 8 bases removed from V and 5 bases from J, the gap between germline ends came to 24 bases. DNA for the CDR3: TGTGCCAGCTCACCCGGCAGGGCTGGGGTGAGGACTGAAGCTTTCTTT. The encoded protein is CASSPGRAGVRTEAFF.

This clonotype has at least ten counts. CDR3 nucleotides: TGCAGTGCTAGGGGGCGAGCGGCAAGCTCCTACGAGCAGTACTTC. This gives the protein CSARGRAASSYEQYF. J is TRBJ2-7 and V is TRBV20-1; D tentatively fits TRBD1 or TRBD2 (5 bases each). There are 15 residues in the CDR3. Germline CDR1 reads DFQATT; CDR2 reads SNEGSKA (reference sequence). Trimming stripped 3 bases from V and 0 bases from J, with 15 bases between.

This clonotype was counted many times. This chain links TRBV12-3 or TRBV12-4 with TRBJ1-2, with D possibly being TRBD1 (6 bases). The CDR3 spans 13 residues. Deletions cut 2 bases from V and 6 bases from J, with 10 bases between. CDR3 protein: CASSLWAGDGYTF. In DNA form, the CDR3 reads TGTGCCAGCAGTTTATGGGCAGGGGATGGCTACACCTTC.

There are a few counts of this clonotype. The gene calls are TRBV4-1 and TRBJ2-7; no clear D. The CDR3 spans 15 residues. V shed 4 bases and J shed 0 bases, with 13 bases lying between them. CDR1 and CDR2 from the germline V gene are MGHRA and YSYEKL. The CDR3 DNA is TGCGCCAGCAGCCGATCCCCAGGCAGCTCCTACGAGCAGTACTTC. It is translated as CASSRSPGSSYEQYF.

There are many counts of this clonotype. This sequence joins TRBV12-3 or TRBV12-4 and TRBJ1-2, with TRBD1 matching over 7 bases. The trim removed 6 bases at V and 6 bases at J, leaving 7 bases unmatched. This CDR3 contains 13 residues. CDR3 region: CASRRQGLDGYTF. For the CDR3, the DNA is TGTGCCAGCAGGCGACAGGGACTGGATGGCTACACCTTC.

There are a few counts of this clonotype. The V and J genes are TRBV11-2 and TRBJ2-7; D remains unclear. The J call may be faulty, since TRBJ2-1 better matches the DNA end. The CDR3 spans 13 residues. CDR1 and CDR2 from the germline V gene are SGHAT and FQNNGV. The CDR3 loop is CASSLDYYNEQFF. DNA of the CDR3: TGTGCCAGCAGCTTAGACTACTACAATGAGCAGTTCTTC.

This clonotype appeared many times. The chain couples TRBV7-6 to TRBJ2-7; D uncertain. The CDR3 sequence is 15 residues long. Germline V CDR1 and CDR2: SGHVS, FNYEAQ. Trimming removed 1 base from V and 0 bases from J, with 10 bases in between. The CDR3 coding sequence is TGTGCCAGCAGCTTAGGACAATCGAGCTCCTACGAGCAGTACTTC. This codes for CASSLGQSSSYEQYF.

This clonotype came up many times. The V and J genes are TRBV2 and TRBJ2-7; possible D gene TRBD1, 5 bases. Germline-derived CDR1 and CDR2 are SNHLY and FYNNEI. The ends were cut back, 6 bases at V and 6 bases at J, with 18 bases in the middle. The CDR3 totals 14 residues. CDR3 DNA sequence: TGTGCCAGCAGGGTTGGCCAGGGTAGGGGCGAGCAGTACTTC. This sequence encodes CASRVGQGRGEQYF.

This clonotype was detected a few times. V usage is TRBV24-1 and J usage is TRBJ2-3, with D possibly TRBD2 on 6 matching bases. This CDR3 comprises 13 residues. Trimming removed 5 bases at V and 3 bases at J, with 8 bases between. CDR1 is KGHDR and CDR2 is SFDVKD in the germline V gene. The CDR3 reads CATSVGTTDTQYF. The DNA for the CDR3 is TGTGCCACCAGTGTCGGGACTACAGATACGCAGTATTTT.

This chain joins TRBV7-2 and TRBJ1-5; D may be TRBD1 (5 bases). The germline V gene has CDR1 SGHTA and CDR2 FQGNSA. The CDR3 contains 17 residues. Trimming took 0 bases from V and 1 from J, leaving 13 bases between them. CDR3: CASSLALEDTSNQPQHF. The CDR3 nucleotides read TGTGCCAGCAGCTTAGCGTTAGAGGACACCAGCAATCAGCCCCAGCATTTT.

CDR3 loop: CSANTGTNQPQHF. The CDR3 DNA reads TGCAGTGCAAACACAGGGACCAATCAGCCCCAGCATTTT. The chain couples TRBV20-1 to TRBJ1-5, with a tentative D call TRBD1 (6 bases). This CDR3 comprises 13 residues. V shed 6 bases and J shed 3 bases, with 12 bases lying between them. Germline V CDR1 and CDR2: DFQATT, SNEGSKA (reference sequence).

J is TRBJ2-7 and V is TRBV11-2; tentatively, D is TRBD2 (6 bases). The DNA end is more similar to TRBJ2-1, so the J call may be wrong. Germline V gene data show CDR1 as SGHAT and CDR2 as FQNNGV. The CDR3 runs to 16 residues. The CDR3 region is CASSPSGTWSYNEQFF. DNA for the CDR3: TGTGCCAGCAGCCCCTCCGGGACTTGGTCCTACAATGAGCAGTTCTTC.

At least ten counts were recorded for this clonotype. The chain links TRBV10-3 to TRBJ1-2; no firm D call. CDR3 length: 16 amino acids. V lost 6 bases and J lost 0, with 17 bases in between. Germline V lookup: CDR1 ENHRY, CDR2 SYGVKD. The DNA of the CDR3 is TGTGCCATCAGACAGACGGCGACCGATCCTAACTATGGCTACACCTTC. Amino acid sequence: CAIRQTATDPNYGYTF.

In this sample, this clonotype turned up many times. This chain uses TRBV6-1 with TRBJ1-5; D is ambiguous. V was trimmed by 7 bases and J by 4 bases, leaving 17 bases between them. The CDR3 is 15 residues long. Germline V gene sequence: CDR1 MNHNS, CDR2 SASEGT. The CDR3 region has the DNA TGTGCCAGCACTCCCCTTTATCGACAAAATCAGCCCCAGCATTTT. It encodes CASTPLYRQNQPQHF.

This chain connects TRBV13 to TRBJ2-2; 15 nucleotides align to TRBD2. V was clipped by 6 bases and J by 5 bases; unmatched bases: 13. CDR1 and CDR2 from the germline V gene are PRHDT and FYEKMQ (reference sequence). The CDR3 is made up of 19 amino acids. This CDR3 reads CASSLTGTSGGMGTGELFF. For the CDR3, the DNA is TGTGCCAGCAGTTTAACCGGGACTAGCGGGGGGATGGGGACCGGGGAGCTGTTTTTT.

In its sample, this clonotype was seen many times. The chain couples TRBV5-6 to TRBJ1-1; unclear D gene. The V end lost 6 bases, the J end lost 3 bases, and 12 bases lay between the germline ends. CDR1 is SGHDT, CDR2 YYEEEE, per germline. The CDR3 loop spans 13 amino acids. The DNA of the CDR3 is TGTGCCAGCACCACCGGGTCCTACACTGAAGCTTTCTTT. Its translation is CASTTGSYTEAFF.